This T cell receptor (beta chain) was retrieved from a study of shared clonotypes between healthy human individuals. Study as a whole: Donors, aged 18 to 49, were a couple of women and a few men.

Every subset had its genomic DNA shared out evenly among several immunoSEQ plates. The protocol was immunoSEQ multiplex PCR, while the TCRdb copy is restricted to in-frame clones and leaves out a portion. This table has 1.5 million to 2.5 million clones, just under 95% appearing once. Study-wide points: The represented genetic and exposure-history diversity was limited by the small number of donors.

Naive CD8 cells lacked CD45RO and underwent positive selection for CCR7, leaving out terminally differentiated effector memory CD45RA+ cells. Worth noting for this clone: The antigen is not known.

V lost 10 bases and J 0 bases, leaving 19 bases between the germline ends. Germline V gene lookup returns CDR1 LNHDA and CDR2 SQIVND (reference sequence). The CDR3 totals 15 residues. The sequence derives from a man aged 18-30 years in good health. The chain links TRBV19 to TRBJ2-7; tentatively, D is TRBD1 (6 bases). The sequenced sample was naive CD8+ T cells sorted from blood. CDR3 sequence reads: CATRDIRLSSYEQYF. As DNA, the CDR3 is TGTGCCACCCGGGACATCCGATTAAGCTCCTACGAGCAGTACTTC. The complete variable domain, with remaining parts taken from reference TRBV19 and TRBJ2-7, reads DGGITQSPKYLFRKEGQNVTLSCEQNLNHDAMYWYRQDPGQGLRLIYYSQIVNDFQKGDIAEGYSVSREKKESFPLTVTSAQKNPTAFYLCATRDIRLSSYEQYFGPGTRLTVT.